This TCR beta chain was observed in a study of T cell changes during pregnancy in multiple sclerosis. Sequencing used immunoSEQ multiplex PCR; TCRdb keeps in-frame clones, though not all of them. The sample contains 84,000 or so clones, around 94% of which appear only once. The CDR3 is 12 residues long. Germline V lookup: CDR1 LNHDA, CDR2 SQIVND (reference sequence). V lost 1 base, J lost 4 bases, and 2 bases lay in between. J is TRBJ2-1 and V is TRBV19; no clear D gene. The sequencing used peripheral blood, collected in the third trimester of pregnancy. This receptor was identified in a female donor with multiple sclerosis, enrolled in a pregnancy study. The CDR3 DNA sequence: TGTGCCAGTAGTATAGCGTACAATGAGCAGTTCTTC. Translated: CASSIAYNEQFF.